This T cell receptor (beta chain) is from a study of blood T cell repertoires in COVID-19. Turning to the study itself: PBMCs, B-cell-depleted T cells, or T cells were the source of the cDNA or gDNA that made up the material.

In the original analysis: Reference gene primer amplification in the assay estimated nucleated cell counts. Profiled with immunoSEQ multiplex PCR; TCRdb holds only in-frame clones, not every one. V and J calls and clone size follow that table, whereas D and trimming were derived from the DNA. The sample contains some 130,000 clones, about 72% of which appear only once. The ends were cut back, 4 bases at V and 6 bases at J, with 11 bases in the middle. Germline values: CDR1 MGHRA, CDR2 YSYEKL. This CDR3 comprises 13 residues. Sequenced input: peripheral blood. The V call is TRBV4-1, the J call TRBJ2-3, with D possibly TRBD1 on 5 matching bases. The sequence came from a man aged 55 to 70 who had recovered from COVID-19. CDR3 amino acids: CASSLDSFDTQYF. The CDR3 DNA follows: TGCGCCAGCAGCCTAGACAGTTTCGATACGCAGTATTTT.